The text below deals with one TCR beta chain. This clone was observed a few times. Its antigen remains unidentified. Qualities for individual bases were not recorded, and no much larger clone is one base off. The germline V gene (reference sequence) supplies CDR1 SGHNT and CDR2 YYREEE. Here V drops 5 bases and J drops 9 bases, and the junction holds 10 bases not matched to any gene. CDR3 length: 14 amino acids, cysteine to phenylalanine. Solely the CDR3 DNA is kept, with 42 bases framed from the first base. Thawed unstimulated PBMCs were stained for CD3, CD4 and CD8 and FACS-sorted into CD3+CD4+ and CD3+CD8+ populations. All 8 studied subjects were randomized to withdrawal of immunosuppression. Genomic DNA was isolated with the Qiagen DNeasy Blood and Tissue Kit. High-throughput TCRbeta CDR3 sequencing of frozen genomic DNA was performed by immunoSEQ, with PCR amplification, mapping, bias correction and internal controls included. Under the source paper's analysis protocol: Only productive rearrangements were retained, and each unique TCRbeta sequence was defined by its CDR3 nucleotide sequence together with its V and J gene. For classification of a sequence as donor-reactive, at least 5-fold expansion in CFSE-low cells relative to unstimulated pre-transplant cells and a frequency of at least 0.01% were required. To ensure at least 90% detection power, minimum frequency thresholds were set for each subject based on that subject's lowest-template unstimulated sample. Jensen-Shannon divergence between the top 1000 TCRbeta sequences post-transplant and pre-transplant was used to measure repertoire turnover. Changes in detection of donor-reactive sequences were assessed with two-sided Fisher's exact tests. The clones in this table, taken by TCRdb from immuneACCESS, are in-frame only. Not every clone is retained; where verified, under half of the shortfall comes from an unresolved V gene, and the cause of the rest is unknown. V and J calls and clone size come straight from that table; D and trimming were deduced from the DNA. This sample is represented by some 61,000 clones; about 70% of them were singletons. Around 9.1% of the sample is taken by the ten largest.

This entry is derived from a study of T cell clones after liver transplantation (dated by TCRdb to between 2019 and 2020). Turning to the overall study: The samples were obtained from ITN030ST, a randomized trial that attempted immunosuppression withdrawal within 2 years after liver transplantation. Donor-reactive T cell clones were identified by TCRbeta sequencing after a pre-transplant mixed lymphocyte reaction and then tracked in post-transplant blood. As an antigen-independent comparator for the donor-reactive sequences, third party-reactive TCRbeta sequences from pre-transplant MLRs were identified as well. Of the eight recipients, three were HCV-positive, while the remaining recipients had been transplanted for non-autoimmune, non-viral indications. Subjects received no induction therapy and standard immunosuppression until randomization at 12-24 months post-transplant. Tolerance was defined as complete immunosuppression withdrawal for at least one year with no rise in liver enzymes beyond twice the upper limit of normal. Blood samples were taken pre-transplant, pre-randomization before withdrawal, and post-randomization after full withdrawal or failed withdrawal. The studied cohort comprised 8 liver transplant recipients, 3 classified as tolerant and 5 as non-tolerant. The investigation overall reported the following: In two subjects, low numbers of available donor cells limited the measurable donor-reactive repertoire. Once repertoire turnover was taken into account, donor-reactive detection showed a significant reduction for CD4 in 7 of 8 subjects and for CD8 in 8 of 8. The decline in donor-reactive sequences exceeded the decline in third party-reactive sequences, suggesting partial antigen-specific deletion that was unrelated to withdrawal success. In most of the 8 subjects, regardless of tolerance or HCV status, circulating donor-reactive CD4 TCRbeta sequences dropped significantly post-transplant. Because allograft tissue specimens were not available, migration of donor-reactive T cells into the graft, rather than deletion, may have occurred. The conclusions were preliminary, being limited by small, heterogeneous patient numbers and by non-standardized post-transplant time points.

The chain is assembled from TRBV5-4 and TRBJ2-1, with TRBD1 matching 8 junction bases. The TCR originated in a human patient who received a liver transplant. After a transplant, the donor of the graft may account for some T cells. Sequencing used CD4+ T cells from blood, obtained at the 22-month timepoint. The nucleotide sequence reads TGTGCCAGCAGTTATGGACAGGGAGAGGGTGAGCAGTTCTTC. The encoded protein is CASSYGQGEGEQFF. This CDR3, with the reference TRBV5-4 and TRBJ2-1 proteins standing in past its ends, gives the full variable domain ETGVTQSPTHLIKTRGQQVTLRCSSQSGHNTVSWYQQALGQGPQFIFQYYREEENGRGNFPPRFSGLQFPNYSSELNVNALELDDSALYLCASSYGQGEGEQFFGPGTRLTVL.